The 24 T cell receptor beta chains reported below all come from one sample, sequenced in a study of blood T cell repertoires in COVID-19. Only in-frame clones appear in the TCRdb table, and some are missing; sequencing was by immunoSEQ multiplex PCR. The data show some 200,000 clones, 89% seen once. Sequenced material: PBMCs or T cells enriched from blood (not recorded which). The origin of the receptors is a young woman who had recovered from COVID-19.

This rearrangement joins TRBV27 to TRBJ1-1; no definite D call. CDR1 and CDR2 from the germline V gene are MNHEY and SMNVEV (reference sequence). Trimming removed 4 bases at V and 5 bases at J, with 8 bases between. The CDR3 loop spans 12 amino acids. The CDR3 nucleotides read TGTGCCAGCAGTTCCGTGAGGACTGAAGCTTTCTTT. The encoded protein is CASSSVRTEAFF.

The rearrangement links TRBV9 to TRBJ1-2; 10 nucleotides agree with TRBD1. The CDR3 covers 12 residues. Germline V gene sequence: CDR1 SGDLS, CDR2 YYNGEE. The V and J ends lost 5 bases and 10 bases, in that order; junction bases with no gene match: 5. CDR3 sequence: CASRSGQGTYTF. The DNA for the CDR3 is TGTGCCAGCAGGTCGGGACAGGGGACCTACACCTTC.

A remark on this clone: This same CDR3 is encoded by further DNA sequences in the sample. The chain's CDR3 is CASSEGGNYGYTF. CDR3 in DNA: TGTGCCAGCAGTGAAGGGGGCAACTATGGCTACACCTTC. The chain recombines TRBV6-1 with TRBJ1-2, with D possibly TRBD1 on 5 matching bases. V dropped 1 base and J dropped 2 bases, with 5 bases sitting between them. The CDR3 has 13 amino acids. Germline V gene sequence: CDR1 MNHNS, CDR2 SASEGT.

The chain recombines TRBV7-4 with TRBJ1-5; TRBD1 is a possible D gene (6 bases). In germline, CDR1 is SGHVT, CDR2 SQSDAQ. This CDR3 has 14 residues. The V end lost 8 bases, the J end lost 4 bases, and 15 bases lay between the germline ends. The CDR3 DNA reads TGTGCCAGCTTACGGGGGGCAAGAAATCAGCCCCAGCATTTT. Amino acid sequence: CASLRGARNQPQHF.

This rearrangement joins TRBV28 to TRBJ1-2, with D unresolved. V was cut by 6 bases and J by 6 bases, with 5 bases left in between. The CDR3 is 10 amino acids. In germline, CDR1 is MDHEN, CDR2 SYDVKM. The DNA for the CDR3 is TGTGCCAGCAGCCGGGATGGCTACACCTTC. Residues: CASSRDGYTF.

The chain carries TRBV27 and TRBJ2-1; TRBD2 matches at 13 bases. Germline CDR1 MNHEY, CDR2 SMNVEV (reference sequence). The CDR3 loop spans 16 amino acids. Losses at the gene ends were 5 bases for V and 7 bases for J; bases not matched to a gene: 8. The DNA for the CDR3 is TGTGCCAGCAGTCCCGGGACTAGCGGGACCTGGAATGAGCAGTTCTTC. Amino acid sequence: CASSPGTSGTWNEQFF.

This clone was detected only once. Written as DNA, the CDR3 is TGTGCCAGCAGTTCCCAGAGCGTGAACAATGAGCAGTTCTTC. Its protein product is CASSSQSVNNEQFF. The J gene is TRBJ2-1, the V gene TRBV27, with D uncertain. The CDR3 is 14 residues long. Trimming removed 4 bases from V and 5 bases from J, with 12 bases in between. From germline, CDR1 is MNHEY and CDR2 SMNVEV (reference sequence).

This chain uses TRBV29-1 with TRBJ1-3, with a tentative D call TRBD1 (5 bases). V was cut by 6 bases and J by 0 bases, with 9 bases left in between. CDR3 length: 13 amino acids. Germline CDR1 reads SQVTM; CDR2 reads ANQGSEA. This CDR3 reads CSVRQSSGNTIYF. CDR3 coding DNA: TGCAGCGTAAGACAGAGCTCTGGAAACACCATATATTTT.

V usage is TRBV2 and J usage is TRBJ2-7; 7 nucleotides agree with TRBD1. CDR1 SNHLY and CDR2 FYNNEI come from the germline V gene. The CDR3 is 17 residues long. The V and J ends lost 2 bases and 6 bases, in that order; junction bases with no gene match: 16. The CDR3 sequence: CASSENLGRGQRGEQYF. The CDR3 DNA is TGTGCCAGCAGTGAAAATCTAGGTAGGGGGCAGCGAGGCGAGCAGTACTTC. Based on the CDR3 plus reference TRBV2 and TRBJ2-7, the full variable domain is EPEVTQTPSHQVTQMGQEVILRCVPISNHLYFYWYRQILGQKVEFLVSFYNNEISEKSEIFDDQFSVERPDGSNFTLKIRSTKLEDSAMYFCASSENLGRGQRGEQYFGPGTRLTVT.

The rearrangement uses TRBV29-1 and TRBJ2-3; tentatively, D is TRBD2 (6 bases). Germline V gene sequence: CDR1 SQVTM, CDR2 ANQGSEA. This CDR3 spans 13 amino acids. The ends were cut back, 4 bases at V and 7 bases at J, with 15 bases in the middle. CDR3 in amino acids: CSVVWAGMHTQYF. For the CDR3, the DNA is TGCAGCGTTGTTTGGGCGGGAATGCATACGCAGTATTTT.

This clone was detected ten times or more. The chain combines TRBV6-4 with TRBJ2-1; 10 bases fit TRBD2. Germline V gene data show CDR1 as MRHNA and CDR2 as SNTAGT. The trim removed 4 bases at V and 5 bases at J, leaving 2 bases unmatched. This CDR3 comprises 14 residues. Here the CDR3 reads CASSVAGGDNEQFF. The CDR3 DNA reads TGTGCCAGCAGTGTAGCGGGAGGAGACAATGAGCAGTTCTTC.

This rearrangement joins TRBV12-3 or TRBV12-4 to TRBJ2-7; TRBD1 matches 10 bases. Trimming removed 7 bases from V and 7 bases from J; junction bases left unmatched: 7. The CDR3 runs 13 residues. The CDR3 reads CASIRTGGLEQYF. CDR3 nucleotides: TGTGCCAGCATCCGGACAGGGGGGTTAGAGCAGTACTTC.

The V call is TRBV5-4, the J call TRBJ2-3; TRBD2 matches at 9 bases. Germline CDR1 SGHNT, CDR2 YYREEE (reference sequence). The junction had 9 bases not matched to a gene; V was cut back by 7 bases and J by 0 bases. The CDR3 has 16 residues. The CDR3 spells CASRRAGGLSTDTQYF. CDR3 bases: TGTGCCAGCCGACGCGCGGGAGGGCTTAGCACAGATACGCAGTATTTT.

CDR3 nucleotide sequence: TGTGCCAGCAGCCAAGAGAGCGGACAGACTTATGGCTACACCTTC. Its translation is CASSQESGQTYGYTF. This chain uses TRBV4-2 with TRBJ1-2; D possibly corresponds to TRBD1 (6 bases). Germline V CDR1 and CDR2: LGHNA, YNFKEQ. This CDR3 region has 15 residues. Between the trimmed V and J ends, which lost 0 bases and 5 bases, there was a span of 13 bases.

The chain is built from TRBV27 and TRBJ2-7; D might be TRBD2 (5 bases). The CDR3 has 14 amino acids. Trimming cost V 0 bases and J 7 bases, with 13 bases left between them. Germline CDR1 MNHEY, CDR2 SMNVEV (reference sequence). The chain's CDR3 is CASSLSVSSGEQYF. The CDR3, as DNA: TGTGCCAGCAGTTTATCGGTTTCCTCGGGAGAGCAGTACTTC.

The chain couples TRBV27 to TRBJ1-1; 7 bases map to TRBD1. The CDR3 is made up of 16 amino acids. The junction had 14 bases not matched to a gene; V was cut back by 6 bases and J by 4 bases. Per germline, CDR1 MNHEY and CDR2 SMNVEV (reference sequence). CDR3 coding DNA: TGTGCCAGCAGCTGGGGCGAGGGGGCGTGGTGCACTGAAGCTTTCTTT. It translates to CASSWGEGAWCTEAFF.

This clone was detected only once. The gene calls are TRBV12-5 and TRBJ1-5; D not resolved. This CDR3 has 14 residues. V lost 3 bases, J lost 1 base, and 7 bases lay in between. The germline CDR1 and CDR2 sequences are LGHNT and FRNRAP. In DNA, the CDR3 is TGTGCTAGTGGTTTCGGGGAGAGCAATCAGCCCCAGCATTTT. This codes for CASGFGESNQPQHF.

This chain links TRBV25-1 with TRBJ1-3; no clear D gene. Germline V gene sequence: CDR1 MGHDK, CDR2 SYGVNS. CDR3 length: 16 amino acids. Trimming shortened V by 3 bases and J by 2 bases, and 14 bases separated the two germline ends. This CDR3 reads CASSDRKHSPGNTIYF. The CDR3 DNA reads as TGTGCCAGCAGTGATAGAAAGCACTCCCCTGGAAACACCATATATTTT. Full variable domain (outside the CDR3, taken from reference TRBV25-1 and TRBJ1-3): EADIYQTPRYLVIGTGKKITLECSQTMGHDKMYWYQQDPGMELHLIHYSYGVNSTEKGDLSSESTVSRIRTEHFPLTLESARPSHTSQYLCASSDRKHSPGNTIYFGEGSWLTVV.

The V and J genes are TRBV7-9 and TRBJ2-3, with 10 positions matching TRBD2. Germline CDR1 is SEHNR and CDR2 is FQNEAQ (reference sequence). V lost 5 bases, J lost 4 bases, and 12 bases stayed unmatched. This CDR3 has 17 residues. The CDR3 nucleotides read TGTGCCAGCAGCCCGAGGACTAGCGGCTTCGCCGCAGATACGCAGTATTTT. Residues: CASSPRTSGFAADTQYF.

V gene TRBV6-6 combines with J gene TRBJ2-7; 15 bases fit TRBD2. The trim removed 5 bases at V and 4 bases at J, leaving 12 bases unmatched. The CDR3 extends over 18 amino acids. The germline V gene has CDR1 MNHNY and CDR2 SVGAGI (reference sequence). CDR3 nucleotides: TGTGCCAGCAGTCAATCACGGACTAGCGGGAGGGCCCGGTACGAGCAGTACTTC. Translation gives CASSQSRTSGRARYEQYF.

The CDR3 DNA reads TGTGCCAGCAGCCCAAGGACTCCTGCCGTGGGAAACACCATATATTTT. It specifies CASSPRTPAVGNTIYF. J is TRBJ1-3 and V is TRBV7-9; D is unresolved. The germline V gene has CDR1 SEHNR and CDR2 FQNEAQ (reference sequence). CDR3 size: 16 residues. V was trimmed by 5 bases and J by 4 bases, leaving 18 bases between them. Complete variable domain (other parts from reference TRBV7-9 and TRBJ1-3): DTGVSQNPRHKITKRGQNVTFRCDPISEHNRLYWYRQTLGQGPEFLTYFQNEAQLEKSRLLSDRFSAERPKGSFSTLEIQRTEQGDSAMYLCASSPRTPAVGNTIYFGEGSWLTVV.

V usage is TRBV27 and J usage is TRBJ2-7; 7 positions agree with TRBD1. There are 15 residues in the CDR3. Germline trimming cut 5 bases from V and 2 bases from J; bases unmatched to any gene: 9. Germline V gene sequence: CDR1 MNHEY, CDR2 SMNVEV (reference sequence). The CDR3 loop reads CASSLTGIEAYEQYF. The CDR3 DNA sequence: TGTGCCAGCAGTCTGACAGGGATTGAAGCCTACGAGCAGTACTTC.

V gene TRBV5-4 combines with J gene TRBJ1-2; TRBD1 agrees at 7 bases. The CDR3 is 13 residues long. The J segment lost 2 bases and the V segment lost 4 bases, leaving 2 bases of the junction unmatched. Looked up from germline, CDR1 is SGHNT and CDR2 is YYREEE (reference sequence). The CDR3, as DNA: TGTGCCAGCAGCCCGGGACAGAACTATGGCTACACCTTC. Protein product: CASSPGQNYGYTF. Full variable domain (missing parts from reference TRBV5-4 and TRBJ1-2): ETGVTQSPTHLIKTRGQQVTLRCSSQSGHNTVSWYQQALGQGPQFIFQYYREEENGRGNFPPRFSGLQFPNYSSELNVNALELDDSALYLCASSPGQNYGYTFGSGTRLTVV.

V gene TRBV5-1 combines with J gene TRBJ2-7, with 14 bases lining up with TRBD2. Germline-derived CDR1 and CDR2 are SGHRS and YFSETQ. The CDR3 runs 17 residues. Unmatched junction bases numbered 13, after V lost 4 bases and J lost 7 bases. The CDR3 loop is CASSPGLAGALLEEQYF. As DNA, the CDR3 is TGCGCCAGCAGCCCGGGACTAGCGGGAGCCTTACTGGAGGAGCAGTACTTC.